The 22 T cell receptor beta chains below all came from one sample that was sequenced in a study of siplizumab effects on memory and regulatory T cells. Profiling relied on immunoSEQ multiplex PCR, and the TCRdb table lists in-frame clones only, not all of them. The repertoire includes roughly 100,000 clones, 85% to 95% of them detected once, and 0.62% sits in the top ten. Source material: Tregs sorted from blood. These receptors were taken from a human donor in good health.

The chain employs TRBV5-1 and TRBJ2-5; 9 bases line up with TRBD1. This CDR3 contains 16 residues. Germline CDR1 reads SGHRS; CDR2 reads YFSETQ. The ends lost 3 bases at V and 5 bases at J; junction bases unmatched: 11. The CDR3 spells CASSSGGGTGMETQYF. The CDR3, as DNA: TGCGCCAGCAGCTCCGGTGGTGGGACAGGGATGGAGACCCAGTACTTC. Looking up the rest from reference TRBV5-1 and TRBJ2-5 gives the full variable domain: KAGVTQTPRYLIKTRGQQVTLSCSPISGHRSVSWYQQTPGQGLQFLFEYFSETQRNKGNFPGRFSGRQFSNSRSEMNVSTLELGDSALYLCASSSGGGTGMETQYFGPGTRLLVL.

Turning to this clone: Relative to the germline gene, one junction end is altered; a read error may explain this. The V call is TRBV7-7, the J call TRBJ2-2, with a tentative D call TRBD2 (5 bases). Germline V gives CDR1 SSHAT, CDR2 FNYEAQ (reference sequence). The CDR3 sequence is 14 residues long. The DNA for the CDR3 is TGTGCTAGCAGCTTTCGTGCAGGAGGTGGGGAGCTGTTTTTT. This translates into CASSFRAGGGELFF. The variable domain in full, with the rest retrieved from reference TRBV7-7 and TRBJ2-2, is GAGVSQSPRYKVTKRGQDVTLRCDPISSHATLYWYQQALGQGPEFLTYFNYEAQPDKSGLPSDRFSAERPEGSISTLTIQRTEQRDSAMYRCASSFRAGGGELFFGEGSRLTVL.

This clone showed up just once. The J gene is TRBJ2-7, the V gene TRBV7-2; no clear D. The CDR3 runs 13 residues. Germline CDR1 SGHTA, CDR2 FQGNSA. V shed 5 bases and J shed 3 bases, with 11 bases lying between them. In nucleotides, the CDR3 is TGTGCCAGCAGCCCATTAAGCAACTACGAGCAGTACTTC. It translates to CASSPLSNYEQYF.

J is TRBJ1-1 and V is TRBV29-1; TRBD1 is a possible D gene (6 bases). The length of the CDR3 is 12 residues. Germline-derived CDR1 and CDR2 are SQVTM and ANQGSEA. Deletions cut 3 bases from V and 5 bases from J, with 10 bases between. The CDR3 DNA reads as TGCAGCGTTGAGGGGGCCCGGACTGAAGCTTTCTTT. This encodes CSVEGARTEAFF.

The chain couples TRBV27 to TRBJ2-7, with a weak D call TRBD1 (7 bases). The CDR3 has 15 residues. From germline, CDR1 is MNHEY and CDR2 SMNVEV (reference sequence). Trimming shortened V by 1 base and J by 6 bases, and 16 bases separated the two germline ends. CDR3 nucleotides: TGTGCCAGCAGTTTATTGGGCAGGGGGGATTCCGAGCAGTACTTC. It specifies CASSLLGRGDSEQYF.

This rearrangement joins TRBV7-3 to TRBJ2-3, with 9 bases aligning to TRBD2. Germline values: CDR1 SGHTA, CDR2 FQGTGA. Losses at the gene ends were 0 bases for V and 5 bases for J; bases not matched to a gene: 3. This CDR3 region has 15 residues. The CDR3 nucleotides are TGTGCCAGCAGCTTAACAGCGGGGGGCCGAGATACGCAGTATTTT. Residues: CASSLTAGGRDTQYF.

This chain joins TRBV6-6 and TRBJ1-3; D is undetermined. CDR3 length equals 14 residues. Looked up from germline, CDR1 is MNHNY and CDR2 is SVGAGI (reference sequence). The ends were cut back, 5 bases at V and 1 base at J, with 9 bases in the middle. For the CDR3, the DNA is TGTGCCAGCAGTCCCAGAATATCTGGAAACACCATATATTTT. It encodes CASSPRISGNTIYF.

V usage is TRBV12-5 and J usage is TRBJ2-1; maybe TRBD2 (6 bases). The CDR3 extends over 13 amino acids. V was shortened by 3 bases and J by 4 bases, with 7 bases between the two germline ends. The V gene's germline CDR1 is LGHNT and CDR2 FRNRAP. CDR3 DNA sequence: TGTGCTAGTGGTTTAGGGACTTACAATGAGCAGTTCTTC. Protein sequence: CASGLGTYNEQFF.

The V and J genes are TRBV7-9 and TRBJ2-7; 12 bases map to TRBD2. V dropped 5 bases and J dropped 3; count of bases not matched to a gene: 11. The length of the CDR3 is 17 residues. Per germline, CDR1 SEHNR and CDR2 FQNEAQ (reference sequence). The CDR3, as DNA: TGTGCCAGCAGCCTTTTTCTTGGACTAGCGGGAAGCTACGAGCAGTACTTC. Translation: CASSLFLGLAGSYEQYF.

This chain connects TRBV5-1 to TRBJ2-5; 8 nucleotides line up with TRBD1. Germline V gene sequence: CDR1 SGHRS, CDR2 YFSETQ. V shed 4 bases, J shed 4 bases, and the junction held 6 bases outside the gene matches. This CDR3 has 14 amino acids. In nucleotides, the CDR3 is TGCGCCAGCAGCGGCTCAGGGGGCAGAGAGACCCAGTACTTC. Its translation is CASSGSGGRETQYF.

The chain uses TRBV9 and TRBJ2-7; 7 bases align to TRBD2. Germline V gives CDR1 SGDLS, CDR2 YYNGEE. With V trimmed by 4 bases and J by 3 bases, 4 bases remained unmatched. The CDR3 loop spans 13 amino acids. DNA of the CDR3: TGTGCCAGCAGCAAAGCGGGGAACTACGAGCAGTACTTC. Translation: CASSKAGNYEQYF.

J is TRBJ2-7 and V is TRBV30; D ambiguous. Trimming shortened V by 4 bases and J by 0 bases, and 10 bases separated the two germline ends. Germline V lookup: CDR1 GTSNPN, CDR2 SVGIG (reference sequence). The CDR3 spans 13 residues. CDR3 sequence: CAWNLEGSYEQYF. The CDR3 DNA is TGTGCCTGGAATTTAGAAGGCTCCTACGAGCAGTACTTC.

This chain joins TRBV30 and TRBJ1-5; 7 bases match TRBD1. This CDR3 region has 13 residues. The germline V gene encodes CDR1 GTSNPN and CDR2 SVGIG (reference sequence). Trimming removed 2 bases from V and 9 bases from J; junction bases left unmatched: 7. CDR3 nucleotides: TGTGCCTGGAGTCAACAGGGGCAGGGGCCCCAGCATTTT. Encoded protein: CAWSQQGQGPQHF.

The V call is TRBV11-2, the J call TRBJ1-4; D is possibly TRBD1 (6 bases). CDR1 is SGHAT and CDR2 is FQNNGV in the germline V gene. The CDR3 is 15 residues long. V shed 0 bases and J shed 7 bases, with 12 bases lying between them. CDR3 sequence reads: CASSLEQGRGEKLFF. The CDR3 DNA is TGTGCCAGCAGCTTAGAGCAGGGGCGGGGTGAAAAACTGTTTTTT.

The V call is TRBV27, the J call TRBJ1-2; 7 bases match TRBD1. The CDR3 length is 12 residues. CDR1 MNHEY and CDR2 SMNVEV come from the germline V gene (reference sequence). The J segment lost 4 bases and the V segment lost 6 bases, leaving 2 bases of the junction unmatched. The CDR3 nucleotides read TGTGCCAGCAGGGGACAGAGCTATGGCTACACCTTC. Encoded protein: CASRGQSYGYTF.

The chain has TRBV11-3 and TRBJ1-1; D uncertain. CDR1 and CDR2 from the germline V gene are SGHNT and YENEEA. The V gene lost 6 bases and the J gene lost 1 base, with 9 bases spanning the gap. The CDR3 sequence is 13 residues long. CDR3 protein: CASSWTENTEAFF. The CDR3 nucleotides are TGTGCCAGCAGTTGGACCGAGAACACTGAAGCTTTCTTT.

This clone was recorded once. The chain links TRBV27 to TRBJ2-7, with D tentatively TRBD2 (6 bases). CDR1 and CDR2 from the germline V gene are MNHEY and SMNVEV (reference sequence). The CDR3 is 13 amino acids. The ends were cut back, 6 bases at V and 4 bases at J, with 13 bases in the middle. The CDR3 nucleotides are TGTGCCAGCAGCCCGACTAGTTCATACGAGCAGTACTTC. It encodes CASSPTSSYEQYF.

The chain recombines TRBV2 with TRBJ2-6, with TRBD1 matching over 12 bases. The CDR3 length is 18 residues. V trimming: 4 bases; J trimming: 0 bases; junction bases outside the gene matches: 4. The germline V gene encodes CDR1 SNHLY and CDR2 FYNNEI. The DNA for the CDR3 is TGTGCCAGCAGTGCCGGGACAGGGGGCCTCTCTGGGGCCAACGTCCTGACTTTC. This codes for CASSAGTGGLSGANVLTF.

This chain connects TRBV18 to TRBJ1-4; 7 positions match TRBD1. Germline values: CDR1 KGHSH, CDR2 LQKENI. This CDR3 is built from 14 residues. The trim removed 3 bases at V and 5 bases at J, leaving 3 bases unmatched. The CDR3 loop is CASSPGQWNEKLFF. CDR3 bases: TGTGCCAGCTCACCGGGACAGTGGAATGAAAAACTGTTTTTT.

This clone has more than one count but fewer than ten. This chain joins TRBV5-4 and TRBJ2-1; the match to TRBD2 covers 12 bases. The V and J ends lost 5 bases and 4 bases, in that order; junction bases with no gene match: 4. This CDR3 is 15 amino acids long. Germline lookup yields CDR1 SGHNT and CDR2 YYREEE (reference sequence). The CDR3 sequence: CASRPTSGGYNEQFF. The CDR3 DNA follows: TGTGCCAGCAGGCCGACTAGCGGGGGATACAATGAGCAGTTCTTC.

The chain combines TRBV6-1 with TRBJ1-1; D remains ambiguous. CDR3 length: 13 residues. V was shortened by 7 bases and J by 1 base, with 10 bases between the two germline ends. CDR1 is MNHNS, CDR2 SASEGT, per germline. The CDR3 nucleotides are TGTGCCAGCATCCGGAGCCCGAACACTGAAGCTTTCTTT. Its translation is CASIRSPNTEAFF.

The chain recombines TRBV27 with TRBJ2-1; 7 nucleotides match TRBD2. The CDR3 is 16 amino acids. Germline CDR1 reads MNHEY; CDR2 reads SMNVEV (reference sequence). Germline trimming cut 3 bases from V and 5 bases from J; bases unmatched to any gene: 10. The CDR3 DNA follows: TGTGCCAGCAGTTTTTGGCCGCGGGAGTGGGACAATGAGCAGTTCTTC. This gives the protein CASSFWPREWDNEQFF.